Each of the 2 T cell receptor beta chains below was sequenced from the same sample in a study of early T cells in non-severe SARS-CoV-2 infection. TCRdb ran MiXCR on the 5' RACE reads and lists one entry per CDR3 protein. The profile covers 30,000 to 35,000 distinct CDR3 sequences, with about 7% appearing a single time and about 3.8% taken by the ten largest. Material: whole blood. The receptors originated from an adult who was a healthcare worker with PCR-confirmed SARS-CoV-2 infection or an uninfected control (not recorded which).

This clonotype showed up just a few times. The V call is TRBV7-9, the J call TRBJ2-7, with TRBD1 identical over 8 bases. The germline V gene encodes CDR1 SEHNR and CDR2 FQNEAQ (reference sequence). The length of the CDR3 is 16 residues. The J segment lost 6 bases and the V segment lost 1 base, leaving 11 bases of the junction unmatched. As DNA, the CDR3 is TGTGCCAGCAGCTTAGTGCTAGGTCAGGGGGCGTCCGAGCAGTACTTC. Encoded protein: CASSLVLGQGASEQYF.

This clonotype was detected only once. The V gene is TRBV3-1, the J gene TRBJ1-2; D possibly corresponds to TRBD1 (5 bases). The CDR3 covers 16 residues. The ends were cut back, 3 bases at V and 7 bases at J, with 21 bases in the middle. Germline V lookup: CDR1 LGHDT, CDR2 YNNKEL (reference sequence). CDR3 coding DNA: TGTGCCAGCAGCCATACCCCGATGTGGGGCGCCTCTGGCTACACCTTC. Encoded protein: CASSHTPMWGASGYTF. Looking up the rest from reference TRBV3-1 and TRBJ1-2 gives the full variable domain: DTAVSQTPKYLVTQMGNDKSIKCEQNLGHDTMYWYKQDSKKFLKIMFSYNNKELIINETVPNRFSPKSPDKAHLNLHINSLELGDSAVYFCASSHTPMWGASGYTFGSGTRLTVV.